This TCR beta chain was recorded in a study of blood T cells in healthy people across ages. Study details: About one barcoded beta molecule per two T cells was the capture yield of template switching.

Study findings and constraints: Changes in expanded clonotypes were possibly confounded, as the CMV status of donors was unknown.

On this clonotype: Its antigen remains unidentified.

Combining a sample-barcoded 5' primer with a J-beta primer mix, a second PCR ran for roughly 6 to 12 cycles. MiXCR was run by TCRdb on the 5' RACE reads, yielding one entry per CDR3 protein. The sample has fewer than 900,000 distinct CDR3 sequences; 40% to 45% are singletons. The V segment lost 3 bases and the J segment 4 bases; nucleotides outside the gene matches: 9. The germline CDR1 and CDR2 sequences are KGHDR and SFDVKD. The CDR3 is made up of 16 amino acids. The sequencing sample was made of blood. J is TRBJ2-3 and V is TRBV24-1; 7 bases align to TRBD2. This receptor was identified in an older woman in good health. As DNA, the CDR3 is TGTGCCACCAGTGATGTCGGACTAGGGAAGGCAGATACGCAGTATTTT. Encoded protein: CATSDVGLGKADTQYF.